The table lists the clone carrying this TCR beta chain with a count of one. It was during active infection that Seattle patients were enrolled and then longitudinally followed. Original analysis: Reference gene primer amplification yielded estimated nucleated cell counts. Sequencing used immunoSEQ multiplex PCR; TCRdb keeps in-frame clones, though not all of them. The V and J calls and the clone size are those of that table, but D and trimming were determined from the DNA. Among 200,000 to 300,000 clones listed, around 90% were seen once. This sample stems from a study of blood T cell repertoires in COVID-19. Study details: Acute and convalescent COVID-19 samples came from the United States, Italy and Spain. T cells, B-cell-depleted T cells, or PBMCs provided the cDNA or gDNA that served as material.

V trimming: 8 bases; J trimming: 9 bases; junction bases outside the gene matches: 10. In germline, CDR1 is SNHLY, CDR2 FYNNEI. The CDR3 loop spans 15 amino acids. What was sequenced was peripheral blood. The receptor was isolated from a woman aged 55-75 years with COVID-19, enrolled during active disease. The chain employs TRBV2 and TRBJ1-6; 10 positions agree with TRBD1. The CDR3: CASLDRGAWVSPLHF. Written as DNA, the CDR3 is TGTGCCAGCCTGGACAGGGGGGCATGGGTTTCACCCCTCCACTTT.